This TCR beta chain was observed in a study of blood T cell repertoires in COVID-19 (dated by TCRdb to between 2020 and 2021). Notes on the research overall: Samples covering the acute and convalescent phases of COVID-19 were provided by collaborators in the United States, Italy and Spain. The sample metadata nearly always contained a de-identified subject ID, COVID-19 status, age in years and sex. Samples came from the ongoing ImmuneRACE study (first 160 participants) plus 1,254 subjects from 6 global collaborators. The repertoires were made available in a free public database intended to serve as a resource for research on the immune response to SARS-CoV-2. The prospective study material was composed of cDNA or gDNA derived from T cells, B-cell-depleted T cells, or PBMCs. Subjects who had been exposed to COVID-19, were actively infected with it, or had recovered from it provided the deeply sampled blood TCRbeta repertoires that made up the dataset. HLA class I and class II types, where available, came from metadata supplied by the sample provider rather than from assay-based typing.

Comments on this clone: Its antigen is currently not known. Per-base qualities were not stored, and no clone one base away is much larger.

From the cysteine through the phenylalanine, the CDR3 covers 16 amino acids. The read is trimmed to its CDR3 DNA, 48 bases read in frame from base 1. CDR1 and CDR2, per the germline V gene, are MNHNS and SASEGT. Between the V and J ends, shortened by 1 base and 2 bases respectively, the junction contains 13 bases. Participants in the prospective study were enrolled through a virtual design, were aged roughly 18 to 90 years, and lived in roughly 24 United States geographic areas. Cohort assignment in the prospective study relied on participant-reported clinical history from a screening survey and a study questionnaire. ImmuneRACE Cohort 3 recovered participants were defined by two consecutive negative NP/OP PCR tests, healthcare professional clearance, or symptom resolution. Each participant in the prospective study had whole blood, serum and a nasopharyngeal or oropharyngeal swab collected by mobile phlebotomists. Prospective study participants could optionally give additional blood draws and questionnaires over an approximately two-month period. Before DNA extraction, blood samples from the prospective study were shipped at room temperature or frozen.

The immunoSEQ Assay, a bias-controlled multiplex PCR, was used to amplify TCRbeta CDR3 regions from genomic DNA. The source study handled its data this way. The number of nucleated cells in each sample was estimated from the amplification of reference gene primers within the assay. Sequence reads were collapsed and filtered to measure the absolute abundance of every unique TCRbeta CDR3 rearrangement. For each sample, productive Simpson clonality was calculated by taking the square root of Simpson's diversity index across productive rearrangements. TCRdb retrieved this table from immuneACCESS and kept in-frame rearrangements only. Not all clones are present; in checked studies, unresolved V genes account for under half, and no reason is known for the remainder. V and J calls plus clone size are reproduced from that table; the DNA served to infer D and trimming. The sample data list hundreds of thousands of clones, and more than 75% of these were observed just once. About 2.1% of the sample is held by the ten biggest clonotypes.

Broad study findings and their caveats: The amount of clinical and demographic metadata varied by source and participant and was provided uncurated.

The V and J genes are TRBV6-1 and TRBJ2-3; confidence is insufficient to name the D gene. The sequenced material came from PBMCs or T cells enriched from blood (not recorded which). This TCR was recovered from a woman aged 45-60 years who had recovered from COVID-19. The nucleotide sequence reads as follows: TGTGCCAGCAGTGAAGGGTTGAACAAAAACACAGATACGCAGTATTTT. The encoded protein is CASSEGLNKNTDTQYF.